This T cell receptor beta chain was identified during a study of OX40 agonist ivuxolimab in advanced cancers. Across the whole study: Patients were dosed with the agonistic anti-OX40 (CD134) antibody ivuxolimab. A history of anti-PD-1, anti-PD-L1 or anti-CTLA-4 therapy was acceptable, and approximately 39% had some.

With 4 bases removed from V and 0 bases from J, the gap between germline ends came to 9 bases. The CDR3 contains 15 residues. In germline, CDR1 is MDHEN, CDR2 SYDVKM. Study outcomes and limitations: Mean expanded clone counts were higher in CD8+ than CD4+ T cells. Blood T cells, both CD4+ and CD8+, expanded clonally by week 6 at 0.1 to 3.0 mg/kg.

In regard to this clone: The antigen is not known.

The data were produced by immunoSEQ multiplex PCR, yet TCRdb's version contains in-frame clones alone and is incomplete. The repertoire holds about 62,000 clones, with around 84% as singletons. The sequence came from an adult with an advanced solid tumor such as melanoma, head and neck, liver or kidney cancer. Specimen: CD4+ or CD8+ T cells sorted from blood, collected in a trial of the OX40 agonist ivuxolimab. The chain has TRBV28 and TRBJ1-4; TRBD1 is a possible D gene (5 bases). The CDR3 spells CASSSGTATNEKLFF. In DNA, the CDR3 is TGTGCCAGCAGTTCCGGGACTGCAACTAATGAAAAACTGTTTTTT. The full variable domain, in which reference TRBV28 and TRBJ1-4 provide the parts outside the CDR3, is DVKVTQSSRYLVKRTGEKVFLECVQDMDHENMFWYRQDPGLGLRLIYFSYDVKMKEKGDIPEGYSVSREKKERFSLILESASTNQTSMYLCASSSGTATNEKLFFGSGTQLSVL.